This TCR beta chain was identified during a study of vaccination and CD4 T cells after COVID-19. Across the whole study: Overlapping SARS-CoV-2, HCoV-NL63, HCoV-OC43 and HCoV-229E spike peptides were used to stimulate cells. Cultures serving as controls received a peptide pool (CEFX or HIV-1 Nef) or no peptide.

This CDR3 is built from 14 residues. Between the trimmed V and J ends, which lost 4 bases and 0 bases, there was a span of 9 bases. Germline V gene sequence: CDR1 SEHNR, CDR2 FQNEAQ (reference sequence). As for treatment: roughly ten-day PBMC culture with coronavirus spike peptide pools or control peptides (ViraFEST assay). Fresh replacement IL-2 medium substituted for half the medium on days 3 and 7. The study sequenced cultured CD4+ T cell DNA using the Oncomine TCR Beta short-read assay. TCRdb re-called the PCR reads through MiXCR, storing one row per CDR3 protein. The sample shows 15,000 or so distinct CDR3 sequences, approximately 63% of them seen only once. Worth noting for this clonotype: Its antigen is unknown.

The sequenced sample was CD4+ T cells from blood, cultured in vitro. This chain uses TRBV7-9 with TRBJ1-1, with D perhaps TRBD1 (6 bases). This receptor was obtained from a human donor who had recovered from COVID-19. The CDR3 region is CASSYGQLNTEAFF. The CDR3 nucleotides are TGTGCCAGCAGCTACGGACAGCTGAACACTGAAGCTTTCTTT.